What follows describes a single T cell receptor beta chain. Per germline, CDR1 MGHRA and CDR2 YSYEKL. The CDR3 covers 16 residues. The V gene lost 2 bases and the J gene lost 3 bases, with 17 bases spanning the gap. The sample comes from a study of blood T cell repertoires in COVID-19. Study-level background: The origin of the acute and convalescent COVID-19 samples was the United States, Italy and Spain. From T cells, B-cell-depleted T cells, or PBMCs came the material, which was cDNA or gDNA.

Authors' analysis steps: It was from reference gene primer amplification that nucleated cell counts were estimated. Libraries were prepared by immunoSEQ multiplex PCR; TCRdb keeps only in-frame clonotypes and omits some of them. The V and J calls and clone size are taken from that table; D and trimming were inferred from the DNA. This sample carries approximately 670,000 clones, around 89% of them seen once, and the ten largest clones take over 0.2%. The V call is TRBV4-1, the J call TRBJ2-7; D uncertain. The TCR comes from a woman under 30 with acute or convalescent COVID-19. The sequencing input was peripheral blood. The CDR3: CASSQTSVVRSYEQYF. The DNA of the CDR3 is TGCGCCAGCAGCCAAACTTCGGTCGTTAGAAGCTACGAGCAGTACTTC.